This T cell receptor (beta chain) comes out of a study of T cell repertoires in cytomegalovirus infection. About the study: Use of recently identified HLA-C-restricted and well-studied HLA-B-restricted CMV epitopes was part of the study. Study observations and caveats: In two of eight donors, the top clonotype was HLA-C-restricted CMV-specific.

The sample holds a few counts of this clonotype. No antigen is known for it. Germline trimming cut 10 bases from V and 2 bases from J; bases unmatched to any gene: 11. The CDR3 extends over 15 amino acids. The V gene's germline CDR1 is ENHRY and CDR2 SYGVKD. TCRdb redid the calling of the reads with MiXCR, one entry per CDR3 protein. The table has 100,000 to 120,000 distinct CDR3 sequences, 30% seen once. Material: CD8+ T cells from cultured PBMCs, obtained from culture after CMV antigen stimulation. This sequence was found in a human donor in good health (CMV status not recorded). Some clones in this sample may be carry-over from other donors' samples. The V gene is TRBV10-3, the J gene TRBJ2-3, with 8 nucleotides matching TRBD1. The CDR3 sequence: CATTPGTGSTDTQYF. CDR3 coding DNA: TGTGCCACCACTCCCGGGACAGGATCCACAGATACGCAGTATTTT.